These 32 T cell receptor beta chains were sequenced from one sample in a study of blood T cell repertoires in COVID-19. Measured with immunoSEQ multiplex PCR; TCRdb has only the in-frame clones, and not every one. The sample lists around 60,000 clones; about 87% were seen once. The sequenced material came from peripheral blood. The receptors come from a human donor with active COVID-19. The donor label of this sample is uncertain.

The chain links TRBV2 to TRBJ1-5, with D tentatively TRBD1 (6 bases). V was trimmed by 9 bases and J by 0 bases, leaving 18 bases between them. The CDR3 contains 16 residues. Germline V CDR1 and CDR2: SNHLY, FYNNEI. DNA for the CDR3: TGTGCCAGTAGCAGTGACGAGGGGGATAGCAATCAGCCCCAGCATTTT. Protein sequence: CASSSDEGDSNQPQHF.

The CDR3 bases are TGTGCCAGCAGCCCAGGACTACGGAGGAACACTGAAGCTTTCTTT. It yields the protein CASSPGLRRNTEAFF. This chain links TRBV5-6 with TRBJ1-1; D is undetermined. In germline, CDR1 is SGHDT, CDR2 YYEEEE. Trimming pared 4 bases from V and 1 base from J, leaving 14 bases between. The CDR3 is 15 amino acids.

The genes are TRBV18 and TRBJ2-1; possible D gene TRBD2, 6 bases. V lost 3 bases and J lost 5, with 17 bases in between. The CDR3 loop spans 16 amino acids. CDR1 and CDR2 (germline): KGHSH, LQKENI. The CDR3, as DNA: TGTGCCAGCTCACCCACGGGGTGGGGGGAAGACAATGAGCAGTTCTTC. Its protein product is CASSPTGWGEDNEQFF.

The V gene is TRBV6-5, the J gene TRBJ2-1; D perhaps matches TRBD2 (5 bases). Germline V CDR1 and CDR2: MNHEY, SVGAGI. V lost 7 bases and J 0 bases, leaving 10 bases between the germline ends. CDR3 length: 14 residues. In DNA, the CDR3 is TGTGCCAGCATGAGCGGAAGCTCCTACAATGAGCAGTTCTTC. Translation gives CASMSGSSYNEQFF.

The gene calls are TRBV10-3 and TRBJ2-3, with 11 bases lining up with TRBD2. The V gene's germline CDR1 is ENHRY and CDR2 SYGVKD. With V trimmed by 4 bases and J by 2 bases, 11 bases remained unmatched. This CDR3 contains 18 residues. The CDR3 sequence: CAISVGSGGAPSTDTQYF. The CDR3, as DNA: TGTGCCATCAGTGTAGGTAGCGGGGGGGCCCCTTCCACAGATACGCAGTATTTT.

The V gene is TRBV23-1, the J gene TRBJ2-3; 10 bases are shared with TRBD1. TRBV23-1 has ORF status, its function being uncertain. The ends lost 1 base at V and 4 bases at J; junction bases unmatched: 8. This CDR3 has 17 residues. CDR3 nucleotide sequence: TGCGCCAGCAGTCAATGCCGACAGGGGGCGGATTCAGATACGCAGTATTTT. It yields the protein CASSQCRQGADSDTQYF.

This chain joins TRBV7-6 and TRBJ2-2; TRBD2 agrees at 12 bases. The CDR3 is 16 amino acids. The V and J ends lost 4 bases and 6 bases, in that order; junction bases with no gene match: 6. The germline CDR1 and CDR2 sequences are SGHVS and FNYEAQ. The CDR3 DNA follows: TGTGCCAGCAGCTCCGCTAGCGGGAGGGCTTCCGGGGAGCTGTTTTTT. Protein: CASSSASGRASGELFF.

This chain joins TRBV19 and TRBJ1-2; tentative D call: TRBD1 (6 bases). The CDR3 covers 15 residues. Per germline, CDR1 LNHDA and CDR2 SQIVND (reference sequence). V gave up 3 bases and J gave up 4 bases, with 15 bases separating them. The CDR3 nucleotides are TGTGCCAGTAGTATTTTCGGGGGGCCCCCCTATGGCTACACCTTC. Amino acid sequence: CASSIFGGPPYGYTF.

The chain uses TRBV12-5 and TRBJ2-1, with TRBD1 matching 7 bases. CDR1 and CDR2 (germline): LGHNT, FRNRAP. Germline trimming cut 2 bases from V and 8 bases from J; bases unmatched to any gene: 6. CDR3 length: 14 residues. The CDR3 DNA follows: TGTGCTAGTGGTTTGCAAGGGGGCTTAGATGAGCAGTTCTTC. Encoded protein: CASGLQGGLDEQFF.

The CDR3, as DNA: TGTGCCAGCAGCGAAATGACAGGGGGCGCGGCTGAAGCTTTCTTT. As protein: CASSEMTGGAAEAFF. The chain is built from TRBV3-1 (or the pseudogene TRBV3-2) and TRBJ1-1; 10 positions match TRBD1. The V gene end was trimmed by 5 bases and the J gene end by 6 bases; junction bases not matched to a gene: 9. This CDR3 has 15 residues. From germline, CDR1 is LGHDT and CDR2 YNNKEL (reference sequence).

The rearrangement joins TRBV5-1 to TRBJ2-3; D might be TRBD1 (5 bases). V dropped 4 bases and J dropped 6 bases, with 18 bases sitting between them. CDR1 SGHRS and CDR2 YFSETQ come from the germline V gene. This CDR3 contains 15 residues. The CDR3 DNA reads TGCGCCAGCAGCCAGCAGGGCCTGGTGATCGATACGCAGTATTTT. This gives the protein CASSQQGLVIDTQYF.

The chain links TRBV6-1 to TRBJ2-1; D remains unclear. Germline CDR1 MNHNS, CDR2 SASEGT. This CDR3 comprises 12 residues. The V and J ends lost 5 bases and 11 bases respectively, with 13 bases between them. The chain's CDR3 is CASSPDGGQQFF. The CDR3 nucleotides are TGTGCCAGCAGTCCCGACGGCGGCCAGCAGTTCTTC.

In its sample, this clone was seen a few times. The chain carries TRBV7-9 and TRBJ1-2, with D unresolved. Germline loops: CDR1 SEHNR, CDR2 FQNEAQ (reference sequence). There are 10 residues in the CDR3. V was clipped by 5 bases and J by 14 bases, with 12 bases between them. Here the CDR3 DNA reads TGTGCCAGCAGCCAGAGGGCGGAAACCTTC. Its protein product is CASSQRAETF.

The rearrangement uses TRBV30 and TRBJ2-7; D is possibly TRBD2 (6 bases). V was pared by 1 base and J by 2 bases, with 15 bases between. Germline assignment: CDR1 GTSNPN and CDR2 SVGIG (reference sequence). The CDR3 runs 15 residues. CDR3 protein: CAWSAGGMGPYEQYF. Here the CDR3 DNA reads TGTGCCTGGAGTGCTGGCGGGATGGGACCCTACGAGCAGTACTTC.

The chain links TRBV6-5 to TRBJ2-7; D is possibly TRBD1 (5 bases). CDR1 and CDR2 from the germline V gene are MNHEY and SVGAGI. Trimming removed 9 bases at V and 6 bases at J, with 15 bases between. The CDR3 loop spans 12 amino acids. CDR3 DNA: TGTGCCAGACTCGAGACAGAGCGCGAGCAGTACTTC. Translation gives CARLETEREQYF.

This chain joins TRBV28 and TRBJ1-5; 11 positions agree with TRBD1. Germline CDR1 MDHEN, CDR2 SYDVKM. The ends lost 4 bases at V and 6 bases at J; junction bases unmatched: 8. CDR3 size: 16 residues. CDR3 nucleotides: TGTGCCAGCAGTTCCACAGGACAGGGGGCGGGTCAGCCCCAGCATTTT. The encoded protein is CASSSTGQGAGQPQHF.

This chain uses TRBV9 with TRBJ2-2; 11 bases are shared with TRBD2. CDR1 SGDLS and CDR2 YYNGEE come from the germline V gene. CDR3 size: 19 residues. V shed 4 bases, J shed 4 bases, and the junction held 15 bases outside the gene matches. The CDR3 sequence: CASSTELRLAGGGTGELFF. DNA for the CDR3: TGTGCCAGCAGCACGGAGCTGAGGCTAGCGGGAGGTGGCACCGGGGAGCTGTTTTTT.

The genes are TRBV6-4 and TRBJ2-7; D is possibly TRBD2 (5 bases). CDR1 and CDR2 from the germline V gene are MRHNA and SNTAGT. V was trimmed by 3 bases and J by 3 bases, leaving 9 bases between them. There are 13 residues in the CDR3. CDR3: CASSEEGGYEQYF. CDR3 DNA sequence: TGTGCCAGCAGTGAAGAGGGTGGCTACGAGCAGTACTTC.

The rearrangement uses TRBV7-3 and TRBJ2-1; 13 positions agree with TRBD2. Germline V lookup: CDR1 SGHTA, CDR2 FQGTGA. Trimming cost V 5 bases and J 8 bases; bases outside gene matches: 9. The CDR3 runs to 16 residues. The CDR3 coding sequence is TGTGCCAGCAGCCGCGACCGGACTAGCGGGGGATATGAGCAGTTCTTC. This codes for CASSRDRTSGGYEQFF. Together with reference TRBV7-3 and TRBJ2-1, the CDR3 gives the full variable domain: GAGVSQTPSNKVTEKGKYVELRCDPISGHTALYWYRQSLGQGPEFLIYFQGTGAADDSGLPNDRFFAVRPEGSVSTLKIQRTERGDSAVYLCASSRDRTSGGYEQFFGPGTRLTVL.

The chain employs TRBV3-1 (or the pseudogene TRBV3-2) and TRBJ2-7; unclear D gene. CDR3 length: 15 amino acids. Trimming took 4 bases from V and 2 from J, leaving 15 bases between them. Germline V gene sequence: CDR1 LGHDT, CDR2 YNNKEL (reference sequence). The CDR3 here is CASSPALSEAYEQYF. The CDR3 DNA reads as TGTGCCAGCAGCCCGGCCTTAAGCGAGGCCTACGAGCAGTACTTC.

The chain is built from TRBV9 and TRBJ2-3; TRBD2 matches at 8 bases. The junction had 4 bases not matched to a gene; V was cut back by 2 bases and J by 2 bases. The CDR3 contains 15 residues. In germline, CDR1 is SGDLS, CDR2 YYNGEE. The CDR3 sequence: CASSVREGATDTQYF. CDR3 sequence (DNA): TGTGCCAGCAGCGTCCGGGAGGGCGCCACAGATACGCAGTATTTT.

The V call is TRBV6-1, the J call TRBJ2-7; 11 bases agree with TRBD1. The trim removed 3 bases at V and 2 bases at J, leaving 9 bases unmatched. Germline lookup yields CDR1 MNHNS and CDR2 SASEGT. The CDR3 runs to 17 residues. CDR3 loop: CASSERTGGANPYEQYF. CDR3 nucleotides: TGTGCCAGCAGTGAGCGGACAGGGGGCGCGAATCCCTACGAGCAGTACTTC.

The chain combines TRBV5-4 with TRBJ2-5; 8 nucleotides match TRBD1. The V segment lost 0 bases and the J segment 5 bases; nucleotides outside the gene matches: 12. CDR1 and CDR2 (germline): SGHNT, YYREEE (reference sequence). This CDR3 spans 17 amino acids. CDR3 bases: TGTGCCAGCAGCTTGGGAAACAGGGGGAATGTGAGGGAGACCCAGTACTTC. Translation: CASSLGNRGNVRETQYF.

The V call is TRBV19, the J call TRBJ1-5, with TRBD1 identical over 7 bases. The CDR3 has 14 residues. V shed 4 bases and J 6 bases; nucleotides not matched to a gene: 6. Germline V lookup: CDR1 LNHDA, CDR2 SQIVND (reference sequence). In DNA, the CDR3 is TGTGCCAGTAGTAGTCGGCAGGGGGTTCAGCCCCAGCATTTT. This sequence encodes CASSSRQGVQPQHF.

This sequence joins TRBV7-2 and TRBJ2-5; a weak D match, TRBD2 (6 bases). The CDR3 consists of 13 residues. Germline assignment: CDR1 SGHTA and CDR2 FQGNSA. V lost 5 bases and J lost 5, with 12 bases in between. DNA for the CDR3: TGTGCCAGCAGCCCCGGTGGAGGGGAGACCCAGTACTTC. Translated, it gives CASSPGGGETQYF. The entire variable domain, with the rest obtained from reference TRBV7-2 and TRBJ2-5, is as follows: GAGVSQSPSNKVTEKGKDVELRCDPISGHTALYWYRQSLGQGLEFLIYFQGNSAPDKSGLPSDRFSAERTGGSVSTLTIQRTQQEDSAVYLCASSPGGGETQYFGPGTRLLVL.

This sequence joins TRBV9 and TRBJ2-4; possible D gene TRBD1, 8 bases. V was trimmed by 5 bases and J by 0 bases, leaving 24 bases between them. This CDR3 comprises 19 residues. CDR1 and CDR2 from the germline V gene are SGDLS and YYNGEE. In DNA, the CDR3 is TGTGCCAGCAGGATAGAGGACAGGGAGGGGAATATAGCCAAAAACATTCAGTACTTC. Amino acid sequence: CASRIEDREGNIAKNIQYF.

The V gene is TRBV27, the J gene TRBJ2-3; 14 bases agree with TRBD2. Germline CDR1 reads MNHEY; CDR2 reads SMNVEV (reference sequence). The junction had 4 bases not matched to a gene; V was cut back by 6 bases and J by 5 bases. The CDR3 consists of 15 residues. The CDR3 reads CASSRLAGGRDTQYF. The CDR3 nucleotides read TGTGCCAGCAGCCGACTAGCGGGAGGGCGAGATACGCAGTATTTT.

This clone was observed a single time. The genes are TRBV15 and TRBJ2-3, with 9 bases aligning to TRBD2. Germline loops: CDR1 LNHNV, CDR2 YYDKDF (reference sequence). The V segment lost 0 bases and the J segment 0 bases; nucleotides outside the gene matches: 13. The length of the CDR3 is 20 residues. This chain's CDR3 is CATSRDLGGRAGSSTDTQYF. CDR3 nucleotides: TGTGCCACCAGCAGAGATCTAGGCGGGAGGGCCGGGAGCAGCACAGATACGCAGTATTTT.

This clone was observed once. This chain connects TRBV30 to TRBJ2-5; tentative D call: TRBD2 (6 bases). In germline, CDR1 is GTSNPN, CDR2 SVGIG (reference sequence). The CDR3 has 16 residues. Trimming stripped 4 bases from V and 4 bases from J, with 22 bases between. CDR3 amino acids: CAWNPITSQLRETQYF. CDR3 bases: TGTGCCTGGAACCCGATCACTAGCCAACTCCGAGAGACCCAGTACTTC.

This clone was observed a few times. The genes are TRBV30 and TRBJ1-2, with D unresolved. The CDR3 extends over 13 amino acids. Trimming stripped 2 bases from V and 2 bases from J, with 9 bases between. The germline gives CDR1 GTSNPN, CDR2 SVGIG (reference sequence). For the CDR3, the DNA is TGTGCCTGGAGTCTGGCGGCCAACTATGGCTACACCTTC. Amino acid sequence: CAWSLAANYGYTF.

The chain's CDR3 is CASSSTGLETQYF. The CDR3 nucleotides read TGTGCCAGCAGTTCGACAGGGTTGGAGACCCAGTACTTC. The chain recombines TRBV27 with TRBJ2-5, with 7 bases fitting TRBD1. Germline V gives CDR1 MNHEY, CDR2 SMNVEV (reference sequence). V shed 4 bases and J 5 bases; nucleotides not matched to a gene: 4. CDR3 size: 13 residues.

The rearrangement links TRBV6-6 to TRBJ1-1, with D unresolved. Trimming removed 0 bases at V and 4 bases at J, with 9 bases between. The CDR3 totals 14 residues. From germline, CDR1 is MNHNY and CDR2 SVGAGI (reference sequence). The CDR3 DNA follows: TGTGCCAGCAGTTACTCGGGTGGGAGCACTGAAGCTTTCTTT. Encoded protein: CASSYSGGSTEAFF.